Listed below are T cell receptor beta chains from one sample, sequenced in a study of blood T cells in healthy people across ages. TCRdb re-analysed the 5' RACE reads in MiXCR, keeping a single row per CDR3 protein. Of under 2 million distinct CDR3 sequences in the sample, roughly 30% were seen once. The specimen sequenced was blood. The receptor set was obtained from a woman under 40 in good health. Both conserved end residues are part of each CDR3.

V: TRBV27
J: TRBJ2-1
CDR3: CAGSSRQLPNEQFF

V: TRBV29-1
J: .
CDR3: CSVSLQGHKRLALRTQYF

V: TRBV27
J: TRBJ2-4
CDR3: CASSNTAKNIQYF

V: TRBV6-6
J: TRBJ2-4
CDR3: CASSPSGGSKNIQYF

V: TRBV12-3/TRBV12-4
J: TRBJ1-1
CDR3: CASSSTAGNTEAFF

V: TRBV18
J: TRBJ1-1
CDR3: CASSPKDTMNTEAFF

V: TRBV28
J: TRBJ2-7
CDR3: CASRRGQEKQYF

V: TRBV29-1
J: TRBJ2-5
CDR3: CSVDGTFQETQYF

V: TRBV7-3
J: TRBJ1-1
CDR3: CASSQTGETEAFF

V: TRBV20-1
J: TRBJ1-2
CDR3: CSADSVLYGYTF

V: TRBV20-1
J: TRBJ2-7
CDR3: CSARDDAPAREQYF

V: TRBV18
J: TRBJ2-1
CDR3: CASSAIAGPIDEQFF

V: TRBV4-1
J: TRBJ2-5
CDR3: CASSQRSADRETQYF

V: TRBV20-1
J: TRBJ2-7
CDR3: CSARGPDRVSYEQYF

V: TRBV5-1
J: TRBJ2-3
CDR3: CASRSSTVDTQYF

V: TRBV20-1
J: TRBJ1-6
CDR3: CSASPLGQGLNSPLHF

V: TRBV6-6
J: TRBJ2-1
CDR3: CASSPRTGTAGHNEQFF

V: TRBV19
J: TRBJ2-2
CDR3: CASSSLGGTGELFF

V: TRBV9
J: TRBJ2-5
CDR3: CASSSDSLMGTQYF

V: TRBV12-3/TRBV12-4
J: TRBJ2-1
CDR3: CASQSGLAGYNEQFF

V: TRBV4-2
J: TRBJ2-3
CDR3: CASSRDTADTQYF

V: TRBV14
J: .
CDR3: CASSQDGLAGRRGNEQYF

V: TRBV27
J: TRBJ1-2
CDR3: CASSLTRSQGDYGYTF

V: TRBV6-5
J: TRBJ1-5
CDR3: CASRRTGGNQPQHF

V: TRBV3-1
J: TRBJ2-2
CDR3: CASRWTSGNTGELFF

V: TRBV20-1
J: TRBJ2-7
CDR3: CSARLAGAKEQYF

V: TRBV28
J: TRBJ1-1
CDR3: CASSLSQDRKIEAFF

V: TRBV27
J: TRBJ1-6
CDR3: CASSLGGGISPLHF

V: TRBV29-1
J: TRBJ1-2
CDR3: CSVEDTLKFDQAGYTF

V: TRBV7-9
J: TRBJ2-1
CDR3: CASSPMGREAYNEQFF

V: TRBV2
J: TRBJ2-1
CDR3: CASSVSSGGGAEVQFF

V: TRBV9
J: TRBJ2-1
CDR3: CASIPRGGYYNEQFF

V: TRBV4-1
J: TRBJ2-7
CDR3: CASSQVLQPGGSYEQYF

V: TRBV25-1
J: TRBJ2-3
CDR3: CASSVQGRDTQYF

V: TRBV9
J: TRBJ2-7
CDR3: CASSPGTSFYYEQYF

V: TRBV7-2
J: TRBJ2-5
CDR3: CASSWTTHITIEQYF

V: TRBV4-1
J: TRBJ2-1
CDR3: CASSQGTTRQGYNEQFF

V: TRBV20-1
J: TRBJ2-1
CDR3: CSASGERPGGSGGFYNEQFF

V: TRBV20-1
J: TRBJ2-5
CDR3: CSARHSRAGGREETQYF

V: TRBV6-1
J: TRBJ1-2
CDR3: CASSDQGLGYGYTF

V: TRBV5-1
J: TRBJ2-3
CDR3: CASSLTSGLDTQYF

V: TRBV9
J: TRBJ2-3
CDR3: CASSLGPNTDTQYF

V: TRBV7-9
J: TRBJ2-6
CDR3: CASSLQSGYSGANVLTF

V: TRBV6-6
J: TRBJ2-5
CDR3: CASSYGQRVSETQYF

V: TRBV29-1
J: TRBJ2-5
CDR3: CSAEPAGVNNGQYF

V: TRBV9
J: TRBJ2-1
CDR3: CASSQGTSGVTYNEQFF

V: TRBV18
J: TRBJ2-7
CDR3: CASSPPFSYEQYF

V: TRBV5-1
J: TRBJ2-7
CDR3: CASSWIPGQGYYEQYF

V: TRBV15
J: TRBJ2-6
CDR3: CATSRDRGLAGTGANVLTF

V: TRBV7-9
J: TRBJ1-6
CDR3: CASSSRALGQDSPLHF

V: TRBV6-1
J: TRBJ2-5
CDR3: CTTAGSRSEETQYF

V: TRBV15
J: TRBJ1-5
CDR3: CATSRGDNSNQPQHF

V: TRBV20-1
J: TRBJ2-3
CDR3: CSASDKGLAGRTDTQYF

V: TRBV7-8
J: TRBJ1-4
CDR3: CASSPQRSGFPTNEKLFF

V: TRBV27
J: TRBJ2-5
CDR3: CASSLLAGLADRETQYF

V: TRBV12-3/TRBV12-4
J: TRBJ1-1
CDR3: CASSRGGAQMNTEAFF